This TCR beta chain is from a study of cytomegalovirus exposure and HLA in healthy donors. On the study more broadly: Earlier sequencing of about 179 million T cells yielded roughly 120 million unique TCR beta sequences. Study-level findings and limits: Several top significant clusters appeared, in a later analysis, to be linked to common viral pathogens. About 90% or about 30% of the time was how often most TCR beta V segments were productive, according to an earlier analysis. A classifier reportedly called cytomegalovirus status with high sensitivity and specificity.

Worth noting for this clone: Its matching antigen is unknown.

CDR1 is MNHEY, CDR2 SVGAGI, per germline. The CDR3 covers 13 residues. V lost 8 bases to trimming and J lost 7 bases; unmatched junction nucleotides: 8. The PCR was carried out with 60 Vbeta primers and 13 Jbeta primers. Sequencing used immunoSEQ multiplex PCR; TCRdb keeps in-frame clones, though not all of them. The sample table includes 40,000 or so clones. The sequence came from a man younger than 45 in good health and CMV-seronegative. Sequences were obtained from PBMCs. The chain is built from TRBV6-5 and TRBJ1-5; 7 positions agree with TRBD1. The CDR3 DNA is TGTGCCAGCCGACAGGGAGTATCACAGCCCCAGCATTTT. Protein sequence: CASRQGVSQPQHF.